The source of this T cell receptor (beta chain) is a study of cytomegalovirus exposure and HLA in healthy donors (dated by TCRdb to about 2017). Regarding the complete study: According to an earlier analysis of around 600 of the donors, some 170 million T cells yielded 117 million unique TCR beta sequences and about 300 Gb of sequence data. An early release that covered approximately 600 HLA-typed donors contained 300 to 350 gigabases of sequencing data and 85 million to 100 million unique TCR sequences. The genetic ancestry cluster associated with self-reported Caucasian donors included 80% to 90% of the approximately 410 genotyped donors. The study aimed to test whether signatures of past pathogen exposure could be identified by cataloging public T cell receptors. The study profiled the T cell repertoires of under 850 subjects by immunosequencing and related them to cytomegalovirus serostatus. Along with the approximately 700-subject first cohort, a separate validation cohort of 120 different subjects was used. To predict cytomegalovirus infection status, the study brought together high-throughput TCR immunosequencing, statistical association of individual TCRs with disease status, and machine learning. To study patterns of TCR occurrence, a later analysis re-analyzed previously published TCR beta repertoires from 600 to 750 donors and added high-resolution HLA genotyping. Rather than using new phenotypic data, the later analysis identified candidate immune exposures from TCR beta sequences and from how often those sequences occurred across donors. An earlier analysis of 587 of the donors used high-throughput TCR beta sequencing to judge whether each TCR beta V gene segment behaved as functional or pseudogenic. Donor age, sex, ethnicity and CMV serostatus were compiled together with the repertoire data. Genome-wide SNP genotypes for about 65% of the roughly 670 donors were used in a later genetic analysis, which treated that subset as a discovery cohort. All discovery cohort repertoires had been generated using a single sequencing platform. HLA typing included class I and class II loci at four-digit resolution. Typing coverage varied by locus: roughly 629-640 donors for A, B, C, DRB1 and DQB1; roughly 500 for DQA1; some 610 for DPA1; under 490 for DPB1. Roughly 5 DR-DQ haplotypes were treated as single units for association and clustering because of strong linkage in the cohort. On average, about 200,000 unique TCR beta nucleotide sequences were sequenced per donor among 398 genotyped donors of the cohort, with approximately 18% of those sequences being non-productive. On the study overall, not on this receptor specifically: According to a later analysis, parvovirus B19, influenza, CMV and Epstein-Barr virus appeared linked to several top co-occurrence clusters. In a later analysis, over 15,000 TCR beta sequences were associated with specific HLA alleles at a false discovery rate of 0.05. Because counts were too low, seventeen rarely observed V segments, including chromosome 9 orphons, were left out of the earlier analysis of a few hundred of the donors. In vitro tests confirmed that a few of the cytomegalovirus-associated TCR beta chains recognize cytomegalovirus antigens. Roughly uniform sequencing depth across donors was assumed in presence/absence analyses, although this assumption may not hold. According to a later genetic analysis, donors in an Asian-associated ancestry cluster had fewer N-insertions in productive TCRs than the approximately 670-donor mean. A later analysis found that TCR association rates varied across HLA loci, with DRB1 alleles showing the most associated TCRs and HLA-C alleles the fewest. When HLA alleles, especially DR and DQ, strongly co-occurred, TCR associations were difficult to assign to individual alleles. An association between a missense DCLRE1C variant and V-gene and J-gene trimming of TCR beta chains was found in a later genetic analysis and replicated in an independent cohort. The classifier was reported to diagnose cytomegalovirus status with high specificity and sensitivity in both the original and validation cohorts. Some IMGT-functional V segments, including TRBV6-2 and TRBV6-3, could not be distinguished by the 87-base-pair reads and were therefore excluded. Across donors, most TCR sequences were observed very rarely, whereas some public TCRs were present in many individuals. A group of highly shared sequence variants was considered likely to be a technical artifact of the sequencing pipeline. The study gave a list of 150 to 200 TCR beta chains associated with cytomegalovirus. The authors suggested that the approach could potentially be generalized to other disease states and immunological phenotypes. A further reported finding was that TCR beta sequences accurately predicted the HLA-A and HLA-B alleles for most subjects in the first cohort. Linkage disequilibrium might explain the correlated functional status among segregating V segments, but an unknown experimental factor could not be ruled out. Compared with equally common non-associated chains, HLA-associated TCR beta chains in a later analysis were more clonally expanded and had lower generation probabilities. In an earlier analysis of approximately 590 of the donors, most TCR beta V segments appeared in productive rearrangements about 87% or about 30% of the time, broadly matching IMGT annotations. In this cohort, only TCR beta chains were sequenced, and detectable features were limited by the absence of alpha or paired-chain data. Most CMV-associated TCR beta chains appeared to be HLA-restricted in a later analysis, and the HLA associations seemed to be driven largely by CMV exposure. The only immune exposure information available for the cohort was CMV serostatus. Because HLA typing was missing for some donors at each locus, association tests included only the typed subset.

To prepare the library, the immunoSEQ multiplex PCR assay was applied. For the multiplex PCR, a mixture combining 60 forward primers for TCR Vbeta segments and 13 reverse primers for TCR Jbeta segments was used. A multiplex PCR assay on genomic DNA amplified the CDR3 region of rearranged TCR beta genes. On the Illumina HiSeq System, the amplified TCR beta libraries were sequenced as 87-base-pair reads. Per the original workflow: A later analysis tallied roughly 80 million unique TCR beta chains across the 666 repertoires, and 10 million to 11 million of those chains were shared by two or more donors. Raw reads were error-corrected and collapsed into unique sequences with a nearest-neighbor algorithm that merged closely related sequences to remove PCR and sequencing errors. Alignment of CDR3 sequences to IMGT reference sequences was used to assign V, D and J gene segments. Each retained sequence needed at least a six-nucleotide match to both a V gene segment and a J gene segment. A rearrangement counted as productive if the CDR3 had no stop codons and remained in frame with V and J, and every other rearrangement counted as non-productive. CDR3 was defined by IMGT convention, running from the second conserved V-encoded cysteine to the conserved J-encoded phenylalanine. Sequences without an unambiguous match to a single V gene segment were excluded from the earlier analysis of 450 to 750 of the donors. In an earlier analysis of more than 500 of the donors, a V segment was called functional when productive rearrangements were above 56.7%, and segregating when the standard deviation between donors exceeded 5%. A statistical classification framework was built for diagnosing cytomegalovirus status from the catalog of TCR beta chain sequences. In a later analysis, TCR nucleotide sequences were compared against IMGT/GENE-DB human TR gene sequences so that V and J genes could be assigned. In a later analysis, CDR3 sequences and most-parsimonious VDJ recombination scenarios were assigned using the TCRdist pipeline. In a later analysis, each TCR beta chain was defined by its CDR3 amino acid sequence together with its V-gene family, and reads lacking a unique V-gene family were excluded. A later analysis removed 500 to 650 highly shared, low-generation-probability nucleotide sequences to deal with suspected cross-contamination and a sequencing artifact. A later analysis calculated a clonal expansion index for each public chain from normalized within-repertoire ranks of inferred template counts. In a later analysis, generation probabilities were computed using a VDJ recombination model fitted to out-of-frame rearrangements, and the results were checked against IGoR. Hypergeometric tests were used in a later analysis to score TCR-TCR, TCR-HLA and TCR-CMV co-occurrence, with a repertoire-size bias correction applied to the TCR pairs. False discovery rates were estimated in a later analysis by permuting HLA or CMV assignments 20 times. A later analysis grouped co-occurring TCRs with DBSCAN, adding TCRdist sequence similarity when clustering within HLA-allele-positive subsets. For co-occurrence clustering, repertoires with fewer than 30,000 or more than 120,000 public chains were excluded, along with five or six repertoires with anomalous nucleotide sharing. Entries here come from immuneACCESS through TCRdb and include only in-frame sequences with V and J called. Some clones fail to appear in such tables; in the studies checked, an unresolved V gene covers under half of the shortfall, and the cause of the remainder is unknown. V and J calls plus clone size are reproduced from that table; the DNA served to infer D and trimming. The sample includes some 170,000 clones, with 77% observed a single time. Of the sample, 1.5% to 2% falls within the top ten clones.

As regards this clone: The antigen this receptor binds is unknown. Base qualities are not provided; no much larger clone lies one nucleotide away.

In total, 600 or so healthy bone marrow donors made up the cohort. All cohort members were sampled while nominally healthy, although unrecorded immune exposures were likely present. The donor was CMV seronegative and was included in the group of several hundred seronegative cohort members. Each donor provided a peripheral blood sample, and peripheral blood mononuclear cells were used for TCR beta sequencing. The Qiagen DNeasy Blood Extraction Kit was used to extract genomic DNA from the blood cell samples. Looking up the germline V gene yields CDR1 SGHAT and CDR2 FQNNGV. Germline trimming: 4 bases from V, 3 bases from J; junction bases outside gene matches: 3. There are 14 amino acids in the CDR3, from cysteine to phenylalanine inclusive. Only CDR3 DNA is held: 42 bases, read in frame from base 1.

The source is a woman in her 30s in good health and CMV-seronegative. Sequenced: PBMCs. Recombination connected TRBV11-2 to TRBJ1-1; the junction holds 9 bases that match TRBD1. CDR3 loop: CASSSGQGYTEAFF. The bases are TGTGCCAGCAGCTCCGGACAGGGGTACACTGAAGCTTTCTTT.